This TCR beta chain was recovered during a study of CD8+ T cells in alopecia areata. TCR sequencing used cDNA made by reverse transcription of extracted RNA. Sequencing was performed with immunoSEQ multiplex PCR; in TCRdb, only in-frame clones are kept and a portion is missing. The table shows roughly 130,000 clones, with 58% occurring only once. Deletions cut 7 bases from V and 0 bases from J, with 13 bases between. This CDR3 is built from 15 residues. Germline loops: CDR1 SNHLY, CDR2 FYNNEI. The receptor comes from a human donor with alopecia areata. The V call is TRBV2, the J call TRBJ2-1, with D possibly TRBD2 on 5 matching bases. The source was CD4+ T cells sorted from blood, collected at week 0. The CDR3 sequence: CASKAGVSSYNEQFF. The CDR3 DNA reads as TGTGCCAGCAAGGCGGGCGTAAGCTCCTACAATGAGCAGTTCTTC.